These T cell receptor beta chains were read from a single sample in a study of control samples from healthy donors and cancer patients. Sequencing was performed with immunoSEQ multiplex PCR; in TCRdb, only in-frame clones are kept and a portion is missing. The data contain about 99,000 clones, roughly 89% of them singletons. The sequencing sample was made of PBMCs. The receptors originated from a man aged 60 to 69 with lung cancer. Each CDR3 is given with its conserved first and last residue. The D gene is left open where the match is weak. Rows give clone size only sometimes, using once, few, many, or a class for an expanded clone.

J | size | D | V | DNA | CDR3
TRBJ2-3 | . | TRBD2 | TRBV6-4 | TGTGCCAGCAGTGAAGCGGGGAGCACAGATACGCAGTATTTT | CASSEAGSTDTQYF
TRBJ2-3 | . | TRBD2 | TRBV7-8 | TGTGCCAGCAGCCTTAGCGGGGGGTCCCTCACAGATACGCAGTATTTT | CASSLSGGSLTDTQYF
TRBJ2-1 | . | . | TRBV5-6 | TGTGCCAGCAGCCAAAAGTTCGGCAGGTATGAGAATGAGCAGTTCTTC | CASSQKFGRYENEQFF
TRBJ1-2 | . | TRBD1 | TRBV5-1 | TGCGCCAGCAGCTTGAGGGGGCGGGGGGCGGACGGCTACACCTTC | CASSLRGRGADGYTF
TRBJ2-1 | . | . | TRBV2 | TGTGCCAGCAGGGAAGACTACAATTTTGATGAGCAGTTCTTC | CASREDYNFDEQFF
TRBJ2-7 | . | . | TRBV6-6 | TGTGCCAGCACCCCCCGGAGGGAAGGCGAGCAGTACTTC | CASTPRREGEQYF
TRBJ1-2 | . | . | TRBV24-1 | TGTGCCACCAGTGCCAAACCCCGGGATGGCTACACCTTC | CATSAKPRDGYTF
TRBJ2-1 | . | . | TRBV4-1 | TGCGCCAGCAGCCAAGGATTGGGGCCCAATGAGCAGTTCTTC | CASSQGLGPNEQFF
TRBJ1-1 | . | . | TRBV4-2 | TGTGCCAGCAGCCAAGAAAACAGAAACACTGAAGCTTTCTTT | CASSQENRNTEAFF
TRBJ1-3 | . | . | TRBV11-3 | TGTGCCAGCAGCTTACAGGGCTACACTGGAAACACCATATATTTT | CASSLQGYTGNTIYF
TRBJ1-2 | . | . | TRBV14 | TGTGCCAGCAGCCAAGAGGTCTACTATGGCTACACCTTC | CASSQEVYYGYTF
TRBJ1-4 | . | . | TRBV5-8 | TGTGCCAGCAGCCGCAGGGCAACTAATGAAAAACTGTTTTTT | CASSRRATNEKLFF
TRBJ2-3 | . | TRBD1 | TRBV3-1/TRBV3-2 | TGTGCCAGCAGCCAAACCTGGACAGGCGCTAGCACAGATACGCAGTATTTT | CASSQTWTGASTDTQYF
TRBJ2-1 | . | . | TRBV7-9 | TGTGCCAGCAACCTACCCCGGGGTGAGCAGTTCTTC | CASNLPRGEQFF
TRBJ1-1 | . | . | TRBV15 | TGTGCCACCAGCAGAGAGTACGGGGGCGGTTACGACACTGAAGCTTTCTTT | CATSREYGGGYDTEAFF
TRBJ2-1 | . | TRBD2 | TRBV7-3 | TGTGCCAGCAGCTCTAGCGGGTCCAGCTCCTACAATGAGCAGTTCTTC | CASSSSGSSSYNEQFF
TRBJ2-7 | . | TRBD1 | TRBV2 | TGTGCCAGCAGTGAAGCCCGGGACAGCTACGAGCAGTACTTC | CASSEARDSYEQYF
TRBJ2-2 | . | . | TRBV6-5 | TGTGCCAGCAGTTACTCCACCGGGGAGCTGTTTTTT | CASSYSTGELFF
TRBJ1-3 | once | TRBD1 | TRBV5-8 | TGTGCCAGCAGGCGGACAGGCTCTGGAAACACCATATATTTT | CASRRTGSGNTIYF
TRBJ1-1 | . | TRBD1 | TRBV18 | TGTGCCAGCTCAGCCTACAGGGGTATCACTGAAGCTTTCTTT | CASSAYRGITEAFF
TRBJ2-2 | . | . | TRBV4-2 | TGTGCCAGCAGCCAAGTTGCCGGGGAGCTGTTTTTT | CASSQVAGELFF
TRBJ2-5 | . | . | TRBV25-1 | TGTGCCAGCAGTCACAGGGCTTGGGAGACCCAGTACTTC | CASSHRAWETQYF
TRBJ2-3 | . | TRBD2 | TRBV2 | TGTGCCAGCAGAGACTGGCGGGGGGGAAGCACAGATACGCAGTATTTT | CASRDWRGGSTDTQYF
TRBJ2-5 | . | TRBD2 | TRBV7-3 | TGTGCCAGCAGCTTAAATAGGGGAGGGGAAGAGACCCAGTACTTC | CASSLNRGGEETQYF
TRBJ2-7 | . | . | TRBV5-1 | TGCGCCAGCAGCTTTGTAGGGTCCGACGAGCAGTACTTC | CASSFVGSDEQYF
TRBJ2-1 | . | . | TRBV25-1 | TGTGCCAGCAGTGAACCGGGTATGGGCTCCTACAATGAGCAGTTCTTC | CASSEPGMGSYNEQFF
TRBJ2-5 | . | . | TRBV14 | TGTGCCAGCAGCCAAGACAGGGGCGTTGGGACCCAGTACTTC | CASSQDRGVGTQYF
TRBJ2-1 | . | . | TRBV7-8 | TGTGCCAGCAGCCCCTGGACGGATTTCTCCTACAATGAGCAGTTCTTC | CASSPWTDFSYNEQFF
TRBJ2-1 | once | . | TRBV7-3 | TGTGCCAGCAGCTTACCCAACATCAATGAGCAGTTCTTC | CASSLPNINEQFF
TRBJ1-2 | . | . | TRBV7-3 | TGTGCCAGCAGCTTAATTCTTAGGAAGTCCGGGGGCTACACCTTC | CASSLILRKSGGYTF
TRBJ1-1 | . | TRBD1 | TRBV7-3 | TGTGCCAGCAGCTCTACAGGGGCCACTGAAGCTTTCTTT | CASSSTGATEAFF
TRBJ1-5 | . | . | TRBV10-2 | TGCGCCAGCAGCCCGGTTGACGGCCCCAATCAGCCCCAGCATTTT | CASSPVDGPNQPQHF
TRBJ1-5 | . | . | TRBV14 | TGTGCCAGCAGCCAAGGACAGTTCAATCAGCCCCAGCATTTT | CASSQGQFNQPQHF
TRBJ2-7 | once | . | TRBV3-1/TRBV3-2 | TGTGCCAGCAGCCAGGGCGGGGCGTCCTACGAGCAGTACTTC | CASSQGGASYEQYF
TRBJ2-2 | . | . | TRBV24-1 | TGTGCCACCAGTTGGACAACGAACACCGGGGAGCTGTTTTTT | CATSWTTNTGELFF
TRBJ1-1 | . | TRBD1 | TRBV5-5 | TGTGCCAGCAAGAACCTTGGACAGGGACTTTATTTAAACACTGAAGCTTTCTTT | CASKNLGQGLYLNTEAFF
TRBJ1-2 | . | . | TRBV9 | TGTGCCAGCAGCTCACAGGGCAGGTATGGCTACACCTTC | CASSSQGRYGYTF
TRBJ2-7 | . | . | TRBV6-6 | TGTGCCAGCAGTTACTCACAGGGAAGGGGCCTCTACGAGCAGTACTTC | CASSYSQGRGLYEQYF
TRBJ1-4 | . | TRBD1 | TRBV7-8 | TGTGCCAGCAGCTTAGGGGACAGGACTTATAATGAAAAACTGTTTTTT | CASSLGDRTYNEKLFF
TRBJ1-5 | . | . | TRBV5-1 | TGCGCCAGCAGCCCGGCGGGAGGCAATCAGCCCCAGCATTTT | CASSPAGGNQPQHF
TRBJ1-6 | . | . | TRBV27 | TGTGCCACCGGGAGGAGGGCCCCCTATTCACCCCTCCACTTT | CATGRRAPYSPLHF
TRBJ2-1 | . | . | TRBV6-5 | TGTGCCAGCAGATACAGCTCCTACAATGAGCAGTTCTTC | CASRYSSYNEQFF
TRBJ1-5 | . | . | TRBV6-6 | TGTGCCAGCAGTCTTACGGGGGGGGTATATAGCAATCAGCCCCAGCATTTT | CASSLTGGVYSNQPQHF
TRBJ2-7 | . | . | TRBV6-5 | TGTGCCAGCAGTTACTCCGTTCGAGAGGCCTACGAGCAGTACTTC | CASSYSVREAYEQYF
TRBJ2-3 | . | TRBD2 | TRBV11-1 | TGTGCCAGCAGACTAGCGGGGATCACAGATACGCAGTATTTT | CASRLAGITDTQYF
TRBJ1-5 | . | TRBD1 | TRBV10-3 | TGTGCCATCAGCATCGGGACAGGGATCAATCAGCCCCAGCATTTT | CAISIGTGINQPQHF
TRBJ2-5 | . | . | TRBV18 | TGTGCCAGCTCGGGACAAGAGACCCAGTACTTC | CASSGQETQYF
TRBJ2-5 | . | TRBD2 | TRBV12-3/TRBV12-4 | TGTGCCAGCGGGGGACTAGCGGAGACCCAGTACTTC | CASGGLAETQYF
TRBJ1-6 | . | . | TRBV30 | TGTGCCTGGAGTTTTGGGTCCCCCCTGGGGAATTCACCCCTCCACTTT | CAWSFGSPLGNSPLHF
TRBJ2-3 | . | . | TRBV10-3 | TGTGCCATCAGTGTCACAGATACGCAGTATTTT | CAISVTDTQYF
TRBJ1-1 | . | TRBD1 | TRBV12-3/TRBV12-4 | TGTGCCAGCAGTGAAAGGGACAGGGGGCTGAGCTTT | CASSERDRGLSF
TRBJ1-1 | . | . | TRBV6-5 | TGTGCCAGCACCGAGACAGGGAACACTGAAGCTTTCTTT | CASTETGNTEAFF
TRBJ1-1 | . | . | TRBV3-1/TRBV3-2 | TGTGCCAGCAGCCTGGGGGGGGGCACTGAAGCTTTCTTT | CASSLGGGTEAFF